This T cell receptor beta chain was recovered during a study of blood T cell repertoires in COVID-19 (dated by TCRdb to the early 2020s). With regard to the full study: Collaborator samples came from the United States, Italy and Spain and covered acute and convalescent phases of COVID-19. The prospective study material was composed of cDNA or gDNA derived from T cells, B-cell-depleted T cells, or PBMCs. Deeply sampled blood TCRbeta repertoires from subjects exposed to, actively infected with, or recovered from COVID-19 were included in the dataset. The repertoires were released in a freely available public database intended as a resource for research on the immune response to SARS-CoV-2. Samples were obtained from the ongoing ImmuneRACE study (first 160 participants) and from 950 to 1,500 subjects provided by 6 global collaborators. Sample metadata almost always included a de-identified subject ID, COVID-19 status, age in years and sex. Where available, HLA class I and class II types were taken from metadata supplied by the sample provider and were not determined by assay-based typing. The research as a whole found: The amount of clinical and demographic metadata varied by source and participant and was provided uncurated.

The CDR3 measures 14 amino acids from cysteine to phenylalanine. The read is trimmed to its CDR3 DNA, 42 bases read in frame from base 1. The V end loses 3 bases and the J end loses 6 bases, and a stretch of 14 bases separates them. The CDR1 and CDR2 encoded by the germline V gene are SNHLY and FYNNEI. About this clone itself: The antigen this receptor binds is unknown. Nothing much larger sits one base from this clone, and base qualities are not available.

TCRbeta CDR3 regions were amplified from genomic DNA using the immunoSEQ Assay, a bias-controlled multiplex PCR. Regarding the original processing steps: Within the assay, amplification of reference gene primers was used to estimate how many nucleated cells each sample contained. To quantify the absolute abundance of each unique TCRbeta CDR3 rearrangement, sequence reads were collapsed and filtered. For each sample, productive Simpson clonality was calculated as the square root of Simpson's diversity index over productive rearrangements. TCRdb mirrors the immuneACCESS table, restricted to in-frame sequences. Some clones are absent from its copies; in checked studies, under half trace to an unresolved V gene, and the reason for the others is unknown. V, J and clone size were drawn from that table, and D and trimming were deduced from the DNA. The sample has over 130,000 clones on record, over 65% of them singletons. Over 4% of the sample comes from the top ten.

The collaborating institutions used their own protocols to collect whole blood in K2EDTA tubes. For TCRbeta analysis, collaborators shipped samples as frozen whole blood, isolated PBMCs, or DNA extracted from either of those sample types. This TCR derives from a woman over 75 with active or convalescent COVID-19. Sequenced sample: peripheral blood. This sequence uses TRBV2 and TRBJ1-1; no D segment can be confidently identified. The DNA is as follows: TGTGCCAGCAGTGAGTCCGGCACAGTACCTGAAGCTTTCTTT. It codes for CASSESGTVPEAFF.